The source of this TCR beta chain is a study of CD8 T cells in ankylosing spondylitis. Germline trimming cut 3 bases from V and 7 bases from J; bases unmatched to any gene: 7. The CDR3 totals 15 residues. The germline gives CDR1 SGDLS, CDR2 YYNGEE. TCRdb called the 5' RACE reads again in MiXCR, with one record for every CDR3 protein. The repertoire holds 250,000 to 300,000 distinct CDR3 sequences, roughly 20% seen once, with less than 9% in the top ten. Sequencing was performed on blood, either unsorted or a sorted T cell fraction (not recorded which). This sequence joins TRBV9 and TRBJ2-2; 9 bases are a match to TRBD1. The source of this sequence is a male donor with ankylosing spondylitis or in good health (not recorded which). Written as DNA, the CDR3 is TGTGCCAGCAGCGCCCGGACAGGGGAGAACGGGGAGCTGTTTTTT. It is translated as CASSARTGENGELFF.